This TCR beta chain came from a study of shared clonotypes between healthy human individuals. In the case of this clone: Its antigen is currently unknown.

TCRdb's table, derived via immunoSEQ multiplex PCR, lists solely in-frame clones and lacks some. This table has some 630,000 clones, about 95% appearing once. The CDR3 is made up of 19 amino acids. Germline-derived CDR1 and CDR2 are LNHNV and YYDKDF (reference sequence). With 1 base clipped from V and 3 bases from J, the junction kept 14 bases outside the gene matches. It was CD45RO-negative cells, positively selected for CCR7, that made up naive CD8 cells, with terminally differentiated effector memory CD45RA+ cells excluded. Study-level points and caveats: Generation probability values for non-shared clonotypes were lower than those for clonotypes shared by all four donors. Among the subsets, naive ones generally showed larger estimated richness than memory ones. Sample collection involved blood only; tissue repertoires are likely different. Between a few donors, naive CD4 clonotypes were shared at a level of around 4.8%.

This TCR was recovered from a woman in her 30s in good health. V and J are TRBV15 and TRBJ2-2, with TRBD1 matching 7 bases. What was sequenced was naive CD8+ T cells sorted from blood. The CDR3 bases are TGTGCCACCAGCAGAGGCCTGGGACAGTCTATAAGGGACACCGGGGAGCTGTTTTTT. Its translation: CATSRGLGQSIRDTGELFF. The full variable domain, rest sourced from reference TRBV15 and TRBJ2-2, is DAMVIQNPRYQVTQFGKPVTLSCSQTLNHNVMYWYQQKSSQAPKLLFHYYDKDFNNEADTPDNFQSRRPNTSFCFLDIRSPGLGDTAMYLCATSRGLGQSIRDTGELFFGEGSRLTVL.